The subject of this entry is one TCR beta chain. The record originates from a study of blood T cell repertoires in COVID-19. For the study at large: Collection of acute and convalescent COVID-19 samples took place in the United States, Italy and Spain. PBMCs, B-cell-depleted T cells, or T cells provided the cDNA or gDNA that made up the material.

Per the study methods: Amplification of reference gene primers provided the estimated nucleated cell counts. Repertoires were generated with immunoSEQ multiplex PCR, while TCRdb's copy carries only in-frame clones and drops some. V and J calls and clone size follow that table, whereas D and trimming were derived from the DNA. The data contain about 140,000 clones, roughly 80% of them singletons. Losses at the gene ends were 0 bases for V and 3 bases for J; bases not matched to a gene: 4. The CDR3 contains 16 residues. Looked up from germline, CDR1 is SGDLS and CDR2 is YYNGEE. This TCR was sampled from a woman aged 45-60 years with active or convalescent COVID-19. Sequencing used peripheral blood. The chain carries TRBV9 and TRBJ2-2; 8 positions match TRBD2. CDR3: CASSVGGLEYTGELFF. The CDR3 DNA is TGTGCCAGCAGCGTAGGGGGACTAGAGTACACCGGGGAGCTGTTTTTT.